This T cell receptor beta chain derives from a study of early T cells in non-severe SARS-CoV-2 infection. Study-wide background: Sequencing input comprised bulk RNA from unsorted whole blood; chain pairing was not available. General study findings and limits: Reliance on VDJdb matching favored anti-spike CD8 responses; private and CD4 specificities were missed.

The CDR3 extends over 17 amino acids. Germline CDR1 and CDR2: MRHNA and SNTAGT. Trimming removed 0 bases at V and 0 bases at J, with 13 bases between. Unique molecular identifiers were attached to individual cDNA molecules. One entry per CDR3 protein results from TCRdb running MiXCR on the 5' RACE reads. The sample includes about 35,000 distinct CDR3 sequences, around 4.6% seen only once; the top ten take 12% to 15%. This clonotype was counted many times. As yet, its antigen is unknown. The sequenced sample consisted of whole blood. The chain joins TRBV6-4 to TRBJ2-3; D remains ambiguous. The TCR was taken from an adult who was a healthcare worker with PCR-confirmed SARS-CoV-2 infection or an uninfected control (not recorded which). CDR3 in amino acids: CASSDSPGGASTDTQYF. The CDR3 DNA is TGTGCCAGCAGTGACTCACCCGGCGGAGCTAGCACAGATACGCAGTATTTT.